This record looks at one T cell receptor (beta chain) sequence and its context. Methods used by the authors: Researchers report that nucleated cell counts were estimated from reference gene primer amplification. This table comes from immunoSEQ multiplex PCR, and its TCRdb copy is limited to in-frame clones, with some not included. V and J calls and clone size come straight from that table; D and trimming were deduced from the DNA. Altogether a few hundred thousand clones are present, around 88% being singletons, with the ten largest covering just under 6.5%. V was pared by 5 bases and J by 5 bases, with 8 bases of the junction left unmatched. CDR1 and CDR2 from the germline V gene are SGHTS and YDEGEE. The CDR3 runs to 14 residues. Seattle cases were enrolled at active infection and followed longitudinally. This sample is part of a study of blood T cell repertoires in COVID-19.

The clonotype originates from a woman aged 25 to 39 with COVID-19, enrolled during active disease. V usage is TRBV5-8 and J usage is TRBJ2-5, with 8 bases aligning to TRBD2. The sample comprised peripheral blood. The CDR3 DNA sequence: TGTGCCAGCAGGAAAGCGGGAGTAGTGGAGACCCAGTACTTC. Its translation is CASRKAGVVETQYF. The full variable domain, in which reference TRBV5-8 and TRBJ2-5 provide the parts outside the CDR3, is EAGVTQSPTHLIKTRGQQATLRCSPISGHTSVYWYQQALGLGLQFLLWYDEGEERNRGNFPPRFSGRQFPNYSSELNVNALELEDSALYLCASRKAGVVETQYFGPGTRLLVL.